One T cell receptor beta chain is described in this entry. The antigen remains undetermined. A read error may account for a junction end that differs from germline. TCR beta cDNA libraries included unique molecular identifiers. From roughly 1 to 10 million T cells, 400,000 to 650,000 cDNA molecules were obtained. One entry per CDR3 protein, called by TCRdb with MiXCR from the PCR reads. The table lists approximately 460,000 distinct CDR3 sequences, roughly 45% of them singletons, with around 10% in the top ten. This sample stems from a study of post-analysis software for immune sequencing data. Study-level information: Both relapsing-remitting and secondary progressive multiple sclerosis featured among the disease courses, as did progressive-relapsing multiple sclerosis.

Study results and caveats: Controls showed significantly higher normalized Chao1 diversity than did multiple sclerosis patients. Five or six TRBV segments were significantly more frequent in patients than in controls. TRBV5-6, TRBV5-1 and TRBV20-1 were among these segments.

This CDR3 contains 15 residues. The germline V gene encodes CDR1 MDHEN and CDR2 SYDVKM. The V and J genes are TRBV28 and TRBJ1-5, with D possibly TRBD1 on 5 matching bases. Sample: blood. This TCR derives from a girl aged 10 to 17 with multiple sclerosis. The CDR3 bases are TGTGCCAGCAATCAATTGAGGAGGGGCAATCAACCCCAGCATTTT. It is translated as CASNQLRRGNQPQHF.